This TCR beta chain was obtained from a study of identifying expanded T cells in peripheral blood. The CDR3 extends over 16 amino acids. The V segment lost 2 bases and the J segment 2 bases; nucleotides outside the gene matches: 7. From germline, CDR1 is SEHNR and CDR2 FQNEAQ (reference sequence). Here immunoSEQ multiplex PCR was the method, and the copy in TCRdb shows in-frame clones only, minus some. The sample records 84,000 or so clones, roughly 90% being singletons. Findings and limits, study-wide: Variance in clone template counts between approximately two-week samples significantly increased with total template count across all healthy donors.

Concerning this clone itself: Its target is unknown.

The rearrangement uses TRBV7-9 and TRBJ2-5, with 8 bases that match TRBD2. Sequencing input: blood. The receptor's source is a person aged 18 to 75 in good health. CDR3 in amino acids: CASSLRERGTQETQYF. The CDR3 DNA follows: TGTGCCAGCAGCTTACGTGAGCGGGGGACGCAAGAGACCCAGTACTTC.